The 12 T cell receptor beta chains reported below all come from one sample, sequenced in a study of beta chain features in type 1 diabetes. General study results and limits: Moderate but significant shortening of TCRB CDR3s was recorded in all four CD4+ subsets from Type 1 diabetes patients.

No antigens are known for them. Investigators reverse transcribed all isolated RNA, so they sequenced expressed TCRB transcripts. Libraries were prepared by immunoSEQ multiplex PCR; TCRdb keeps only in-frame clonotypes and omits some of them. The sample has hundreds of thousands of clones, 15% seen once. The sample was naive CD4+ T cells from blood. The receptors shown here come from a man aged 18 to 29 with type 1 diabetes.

In nucleotides, the CDR3 is TGTGCCAGCAGTGAACAGGGGTTGGAGAACAATGAGCAGTTCTTC. Translation: CASSEQGLENNEQFF. The chain links TRBV2 to TRBJ2-1; tentative D call: TRBD1 (6 bases). Germline V gene lookup returns CDR1 SNHLY and CDR2 FYNNEI. The CDR3 has 15 residues. V lost 2 bases and J 5 bases, leaving 13 bases between the germline ends.

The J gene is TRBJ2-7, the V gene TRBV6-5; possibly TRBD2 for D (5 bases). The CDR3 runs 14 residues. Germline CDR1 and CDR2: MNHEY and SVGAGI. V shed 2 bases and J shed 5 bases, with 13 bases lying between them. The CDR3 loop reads CASSYQLGADEQYF. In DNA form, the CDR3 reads TGTGCCAGCAGTTACCAACTTGGAGCGGACGAGCAGTACTTC.

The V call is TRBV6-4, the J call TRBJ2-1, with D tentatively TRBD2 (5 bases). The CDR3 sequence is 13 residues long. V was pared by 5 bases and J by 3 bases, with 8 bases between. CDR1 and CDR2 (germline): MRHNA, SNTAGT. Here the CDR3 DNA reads TGTGCCAGCAGTCAAGACTACTACAATGAGCAGTTCTTC. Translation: CASSQDYYNEQFF.

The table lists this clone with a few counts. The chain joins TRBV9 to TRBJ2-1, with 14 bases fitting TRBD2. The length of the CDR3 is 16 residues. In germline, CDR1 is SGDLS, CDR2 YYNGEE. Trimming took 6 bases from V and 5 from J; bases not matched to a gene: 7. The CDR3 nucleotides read TGTGCCAGCACCGGGACTAGCGGGAGATCTCACAATGAGCAGTTCTTC. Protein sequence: CASTGTSGRSHNEQFF.

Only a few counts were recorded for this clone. CDR3 coding DNA: TGTGCCAGCAGTTCCCGGCGGTTTGACGAGCAGTACTTC. Its protein product is CASSSRRFDEQYF. The chain is built from TRBV28 and TRBJ2-7; D is uncertain. V shed 4 bases and J shed 5 bases, with 12 bases lying between them. Germline loops: CDR1 MDHEN, CDR2 SYDVKM. The CDR3 runs 13 residues.

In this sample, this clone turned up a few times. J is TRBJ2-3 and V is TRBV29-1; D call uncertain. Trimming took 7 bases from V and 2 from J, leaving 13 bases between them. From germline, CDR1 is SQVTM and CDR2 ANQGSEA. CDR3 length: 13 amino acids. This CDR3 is CSGATRLTDTQYF. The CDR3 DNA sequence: TGCAGCGGAGCCACCCGCCTCACAGATACGCAGTATTTT.

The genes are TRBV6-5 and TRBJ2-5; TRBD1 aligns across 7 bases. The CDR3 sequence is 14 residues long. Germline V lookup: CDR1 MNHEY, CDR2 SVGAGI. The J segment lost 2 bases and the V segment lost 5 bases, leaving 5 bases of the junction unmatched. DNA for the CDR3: TGTGCCAGCAGTAGGGGACAGACTCAAGAGACCCAGTACTTC. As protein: CASSRGQTQETQYF.

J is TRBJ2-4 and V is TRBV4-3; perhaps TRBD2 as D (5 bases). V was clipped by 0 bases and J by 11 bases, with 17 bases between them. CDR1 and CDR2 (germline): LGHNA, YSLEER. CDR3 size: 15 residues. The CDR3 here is CASSQDEGRSIVQYF. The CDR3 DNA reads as TGCGCCAGCAGCCAAGATGAGGGCCGAAGTATCGTTCAGTACTTC.

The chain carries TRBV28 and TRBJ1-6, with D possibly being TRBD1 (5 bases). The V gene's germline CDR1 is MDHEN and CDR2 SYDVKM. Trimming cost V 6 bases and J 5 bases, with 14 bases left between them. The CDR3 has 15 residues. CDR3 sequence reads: CASRDTLRNNSPLHF. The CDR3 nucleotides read TGTGCCAGCAGGGACACACTAAGGAATAATTCACCCCTCCACTTT.

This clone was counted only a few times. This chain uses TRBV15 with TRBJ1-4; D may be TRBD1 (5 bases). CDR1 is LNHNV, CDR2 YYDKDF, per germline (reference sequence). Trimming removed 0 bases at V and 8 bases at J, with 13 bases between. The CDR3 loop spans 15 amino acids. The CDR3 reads CATSREVGPGEKLFF. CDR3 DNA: TGTGCCACCAGCAGAGAGGTCGGGCCAGGGGAAAAACTGTTTTTT.

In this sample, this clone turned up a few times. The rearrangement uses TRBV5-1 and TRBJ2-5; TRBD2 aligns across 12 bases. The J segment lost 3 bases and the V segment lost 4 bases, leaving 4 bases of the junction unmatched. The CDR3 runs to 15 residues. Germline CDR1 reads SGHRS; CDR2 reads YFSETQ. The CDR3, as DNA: TGCGCCAGCAGCCGACTAGCGGGAGTGGAAGAGACCCAGTACTTC. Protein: CASSRLAGVEETQYF.

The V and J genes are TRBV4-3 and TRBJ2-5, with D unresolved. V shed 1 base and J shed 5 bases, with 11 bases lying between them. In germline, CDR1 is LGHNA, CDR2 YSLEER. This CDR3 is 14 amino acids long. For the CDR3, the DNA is TGCGCCAGCAGCCAAGTTGTTTTCGGGGAGACCCAGTACTTC. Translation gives CASSQVVFGETQYF.